The present entry profiles one TCR beta chain with its context. The sample is drawn from a study of OX40 agonist ivuxolimab in advanced cancers. Across the study: The study treated patients with ivuxolimab, an agonistic anti-OX40 (CD134) antibody. Patients assigned to dose escalation were diagnosed with hepatocellular carcinoma, melanoma, renal cell or head and neck cancer.

Looked up from germline, CDR1 is SGHRS and CDR2 is YFSETQ. Trimming removed 0 bases from V and 1 base from J, with 13 bases in between. The CDR3 runs 16 residues. Profiled with immunoSEQ multiplex PCR; TCRdb holds only in-frame clones, not every one. Of 75,000 to 95,000 clones in the sample, roughly 90% were seen once. The V and J genes are TRBV5-1 and TRBJ2-5; tentatively, D is TRBD2 (5 bases). This receptor was obtained from an adult with an advanced solid tumor such as melanoma, head and neck, liver or kidney cancer. The material sequenced was CD4+ or CD8+ T cells sorted from blood, taken in a trial of the OX40 agonist ivuxolimab. CDR3 region: CASSLGVARIQETQYF. The CDR3 DNA is TGCGCCAGCAGCTTGGGGGTAGCGCGAATCCAAGAGACCCAGTACTTC.